This TCR beta chain was sequenced for a study of T cell repertoires in aging, cancer and after chemotherapy (dated 2019 in TCRdb). Concerning the study at large: Donors were distributed across six age groups ranging from 30 or younger to 70 or older, with at least three individuals included per group. A cohort of some 210 cancer patients (around 94 with hematological and approximately 120 with solid cancers) was assembled, and roughly 98 healthy donors were included as a reference group. The study profiled peripheral blood TCR beta repertoires from healthy donors and cancer patients to examine immunoaging and T cell reconstitution after chemotherapy. In the hematological group, the paired samples taken before and after chemotherapy came from chronic lymphocytic leukemia patients who were treated with regimens based on fludarabine or bendamustine. The full dataset contained around 8.2 million TCR reads. General conclusions and limits of the study: In healthy donors, the drop in TCR diversity with age came mainly from a loss of richness, whereas in cancer patients a loss of evenness also played a part. Compared with age-matched healthy donors, untreated patients with hematological or solid cancers had significantly lower TCR diversity and higher clonality in blood. In both cancer cohorts, median generation probability rose over the chemotherapy interval, which suggests that the repertoire was reconstituted through rebound thymic output. According to the authors, the repertoire data do not allow conclusions to be drawn about immunological memory after chemotherapy. Hematological cancer patients had infiltration of lymphoid organs, and this infiltration may itself impair thymic emigration or peripheral T cell expansion.

This clonotype is large (0.1 to 1%). Its antigen is currently not known. No base quality information exists; no much larger clone differs at one position. Genomic DNA extracted from peripheral blood, rather than sorted cells or RNA, was used as the source for amplification of TCR beta rearrangements. Rearranged TRB sequences spanning V, D and J segments were amplified by multiplex touch-down PCR using a mixed TRB-A/B primer pool. Illumina adapters and sample indices were attached to the amplicons in two consecutive PCR reactions using Phusion HS II polymerase. Amplicons were gel-purified using the NucleoSpin Gel and PCR Clean-up kit and were subsequently checked with Qubit and an Agilent 2100 Bioanalyzer. Sequencing of the libraries was done on an Illumina MiSeq with paired-end, single-indexed 600-cycle runs. The paper's data handling went like this. TRB sequences were processed with MiXCR versions 2.12 and 3.0.5. Each unique CDR3 nucleotide sequence counted as one clone, and only productive sequences with at least two reads were retained. Shannon diversity, evenness, clonality (one minus evenness), and alpha-parameterized diversity profiles from alpha 0 to 5 were included as repertoire metrics. The IGoR algorithm was used to compute generation probabilities of clones in paired pre- and post-chemotherapy samples. TCRdb reprocessed the public reads (quality trimming at Q25 with fastp, clone calling with MiXCR) and kept in-frame beta chains. Rows are unified per CDR3 protein, each entry keeping the most common DNA and genes. The V and J calls and clone size come from TCRdb's table, not from the authors' own analysis. Here the sample has roughly 700 distinct CDR3 sequences; 25% to 30% occur a single time. Roughly 46% of the sample goes to the ten largest clones.

Sample: blood. The source is a human donor with a blood cancer.

For the CDR3, the sequence is CASSAAEAATNEKLFF. In nucleotide form, the sequence is TGTGCCAGTAGTGCGGCGGAGGCCGCAACTAATGAAAAACTGTTTTTT. The rearranged chain carries TRBV19 and TRBJ1-4, with the D gene too uncertain to name. There are 16 amino acids in the CDR3, from cysteine to phenylalanine inclusive. Only the CDR3 DNA is retained, 48 bases long and in frame from the first base. Relative to germline, V is 5 bases shorter and J is 0 bases shorter, with 13 bases between their ends. CDR1 and CDR2, looked up from the germline V gene (reference sequence), are LNHDA and SQIVND.